The clone carrying this T cell receptor beta chain was recorded at least ten times. The data were taken from a study of cytomegalovirus exposure and HLA in healthy donors. Trimming pared 8 bases from V and 4 bases from J, leaving 9 bases between. CDR1 SGHTS and CDR2 YDEGEE come from the germline V gene. The length of the CDR3 is 11 residues. Primers: 60 Vbeta forward and 13 Jbeta reverse. The table came from immunoSEQ multiplex PCR; TCRdb's copy has only in-frame clones and leaves some out. The data show 100,000 to 150,000 clones, with 60% to 85% seen just once and approximately 1.5% held by the top ten.

The receptor comes from a woman in her 40s in good health and CMV-seronegative. Sequencing used PBMCs. The chain employs TRBV5-8 and TRBJ2-5; TRBD2 might be the D (6 bases). The DNA of the CDR3 is TGTGCCAGTTTGGGGGGAGAGACCCAGTACTTC. Translation gives CASLGGETQYF.